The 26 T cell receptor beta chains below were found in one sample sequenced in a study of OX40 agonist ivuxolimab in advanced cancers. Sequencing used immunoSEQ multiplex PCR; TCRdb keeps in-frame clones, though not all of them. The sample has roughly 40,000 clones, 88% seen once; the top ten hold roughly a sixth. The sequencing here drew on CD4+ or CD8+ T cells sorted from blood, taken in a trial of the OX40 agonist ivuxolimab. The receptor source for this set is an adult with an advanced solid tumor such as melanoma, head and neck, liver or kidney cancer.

The CDR3 region has the DNA TGCGCCAGCAGATGGGCCAGCGGGGACACTGAAGCTTTCTTT. Protein: CASRWASGDTEAFF. J is TRBJ1-1 and V is TRBV10-2; no clear D. Per the germline V gene, CDR1 is WSHSY and CDR2 is SAAADI. V dropped 6 bases and J dropped 3 bases, with 14 bases sitting between them. The CDR3 length is 14 residues.

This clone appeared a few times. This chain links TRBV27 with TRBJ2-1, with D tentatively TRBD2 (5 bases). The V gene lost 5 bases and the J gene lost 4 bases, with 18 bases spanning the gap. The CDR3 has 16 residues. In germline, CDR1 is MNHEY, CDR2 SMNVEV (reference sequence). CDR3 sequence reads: CASSQRETTSYNEQFF. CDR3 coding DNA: TGTGCCAGCAGTCAAAGGGAGACTACTAGTTACAATGAGCAGTTCTTC.

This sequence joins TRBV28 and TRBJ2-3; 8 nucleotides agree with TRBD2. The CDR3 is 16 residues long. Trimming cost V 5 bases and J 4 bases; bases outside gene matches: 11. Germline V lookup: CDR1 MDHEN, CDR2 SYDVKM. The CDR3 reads CASSPRGGLAADTQYF. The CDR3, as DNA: TGTGCCAGCAGTCCGCGCGGGGGGCTGGCGGCAGATACGCAGTATTTT.

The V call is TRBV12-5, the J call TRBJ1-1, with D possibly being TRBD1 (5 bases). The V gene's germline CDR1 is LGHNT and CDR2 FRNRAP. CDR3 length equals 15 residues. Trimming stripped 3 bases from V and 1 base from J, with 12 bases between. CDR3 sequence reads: CASGLNTGSNTEAFF. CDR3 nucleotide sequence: TGTGCTAGTGGTTTAAACACAGGTTCGAACACTGAAGCTTTCTTT.

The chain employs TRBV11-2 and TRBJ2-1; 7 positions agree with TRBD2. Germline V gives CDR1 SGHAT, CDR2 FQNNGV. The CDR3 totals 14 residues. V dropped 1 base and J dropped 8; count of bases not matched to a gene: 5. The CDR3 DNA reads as TGTGCCAGCAGCTTAGGCCGACTAGCAGATGAGCAGTTCTTC. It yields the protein CASSLGRLADEQFF.

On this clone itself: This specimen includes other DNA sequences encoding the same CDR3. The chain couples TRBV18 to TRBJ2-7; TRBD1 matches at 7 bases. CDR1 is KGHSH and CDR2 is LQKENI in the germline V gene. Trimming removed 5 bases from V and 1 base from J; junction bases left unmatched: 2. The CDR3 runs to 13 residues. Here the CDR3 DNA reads TGTGCCAGCTCAAGGACAGGTTCCTACGAGCAGTACGTC. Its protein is CASSRTGSYEQYV.

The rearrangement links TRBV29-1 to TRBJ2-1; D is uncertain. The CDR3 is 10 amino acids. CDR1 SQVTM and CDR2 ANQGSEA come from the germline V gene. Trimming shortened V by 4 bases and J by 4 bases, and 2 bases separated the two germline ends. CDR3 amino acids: CSVVYNEQFF. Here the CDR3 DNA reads TGCAGCGTTGTATACAATGAGCAGTTCTTC.

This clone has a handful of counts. The CDR3 DNA reads as TGTGCCAGCAGCGTCAGGGACTCTGGAAACACCATATATTTT. This translates into CASSVRDSGNTIYF. This chain uses TRBV7-9 with TRBJ1-3; maybe TRBD1 (5 bases). CDR1 is SEHNR and CDR2 is FQNEAQ in the germline V gene (reference sequence). Trimming took 5 bases from V and 0 from J, leaving 8 bases between them. This CDR3 contains 14 residues.

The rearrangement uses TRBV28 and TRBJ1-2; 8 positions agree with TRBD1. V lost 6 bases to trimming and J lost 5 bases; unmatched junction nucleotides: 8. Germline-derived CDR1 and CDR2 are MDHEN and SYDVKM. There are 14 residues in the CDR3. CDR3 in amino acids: CASSHRDRTYGYTF. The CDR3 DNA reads TGTGCCAGCAGCCACCGGGACAGGACTTATGGCTACACCTTC.

The CDR3 spells CAISGQGEIGELFF. As DNA, the CDR3 is TGTGCCATCAGTGGACAGGGGGAGATCGGGGAGCTGTTTTTT. The chain carries TRBV10-3 and TRBJ2-2, with 9 bases that match TRBD1. The CDR3 spans 14 residues. The junction had 4 bases not matched to a gene; V was cut back by 4 bases and J by 7 bases. Germline V lookup: CDR1 ENHRY, CDR2 SYGVKD.

The CDR3 region is CASNQIQGMNTEAFF. In nucleotides, the CDR3 is TGTGCCAGCAACCAAATACAGGGGATGAACACTGAAGCTTTCTTT. The chain has TRBV7-9 and TRBJ1-1; 7 bases align to TRBD1. The CDR3 totals 15 residues. CDR1 and CDR2 (germline): SEHNR, FQNEAQ (reference sequence). Trimming cost V 7 bases and J 0 bases; bases outside gene matches: 8.

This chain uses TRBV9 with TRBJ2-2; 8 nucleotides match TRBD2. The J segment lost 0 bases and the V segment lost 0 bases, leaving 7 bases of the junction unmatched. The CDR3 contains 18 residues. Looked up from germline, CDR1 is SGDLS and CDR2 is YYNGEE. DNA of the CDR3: TGTGCCAGCAGCGTAGCTGTGTCGGGACTAGCGAACACCGGGGAGCTGTTTTTT. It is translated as CASSVAVSGLANTGELFF.

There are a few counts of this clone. The CDR3 protein is CASTVYSDSYEQYF. The CDR3 DNA reads as TGTGCCAGCACCGTATACTCAGATTCCTACGAGCAGTACTTC. V is TRBV13 and J is TRBJ2-7; D gene unclear. Looked up from germline, CDR1 is PRHDT and CDR2 is FYEKMQ (reference sequence). Trimming cost V 7 bases and J 1 base, with 14 bases left between them. The CDR3 spans 14 residues.

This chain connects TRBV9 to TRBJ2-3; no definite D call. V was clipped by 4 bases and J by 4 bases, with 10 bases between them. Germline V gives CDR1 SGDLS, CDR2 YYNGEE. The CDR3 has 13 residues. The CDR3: CASSWMAADTQYF. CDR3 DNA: TGTGCCAGCAGCTGGATGGCGGCAGATACGCAGTATTTT. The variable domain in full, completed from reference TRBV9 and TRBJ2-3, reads DSGVTQTPKHLITATGQRVTLRCSPRSGDLSVYWYQQSLDQGLQFLIQYYNGEERAKGNILERFSAQQFPDLHSELNLSSLELGDSALYFCASSWMAADTQYFGPGTRLTVL.

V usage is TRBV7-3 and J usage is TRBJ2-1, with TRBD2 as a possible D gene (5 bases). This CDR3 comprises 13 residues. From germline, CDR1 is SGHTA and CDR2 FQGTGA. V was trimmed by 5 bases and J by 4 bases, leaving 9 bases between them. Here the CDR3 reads CASSPEGYNEQFF. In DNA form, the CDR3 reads TGTGCCAGCAGCCCAGAGGGTTACAATGAGCAGTTCTTC.

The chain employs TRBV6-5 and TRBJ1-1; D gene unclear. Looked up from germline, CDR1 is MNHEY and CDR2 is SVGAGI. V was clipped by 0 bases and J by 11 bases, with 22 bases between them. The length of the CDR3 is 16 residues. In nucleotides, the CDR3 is TGTGCCAGCAGTTACTCGCCGTACTCGTCCTCTCTGAAGGCTTTCTTT. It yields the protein CASSYSPYSSSLKAFF.

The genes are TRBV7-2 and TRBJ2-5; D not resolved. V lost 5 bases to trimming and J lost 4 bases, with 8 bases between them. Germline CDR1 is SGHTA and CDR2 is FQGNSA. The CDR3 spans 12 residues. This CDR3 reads CASSPYGETQYF. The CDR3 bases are TGTGCCAGCAGCCCTTATGGAGAGACCCAGTACTTC.

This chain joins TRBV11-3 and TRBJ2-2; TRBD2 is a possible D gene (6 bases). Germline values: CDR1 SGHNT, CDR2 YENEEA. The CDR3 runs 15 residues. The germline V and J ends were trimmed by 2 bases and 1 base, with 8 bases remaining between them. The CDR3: CASSLNGGNTGELFF. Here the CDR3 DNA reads TGTGCCAGCAGCTTAAACGGGGGGAACACCGGGGAGCTGTTTTTT. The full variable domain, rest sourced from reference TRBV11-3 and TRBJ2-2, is EAGVVQSPRYKIIEKKQPVAFWCNPISGHNTLYWYLQNLGQGPELLIRYENEEAVDDSQLPKDRFSAERLKGVDSTLKIQPAELGDSAVYLCASSLNGGNTGELFFGEGSRLTVL.

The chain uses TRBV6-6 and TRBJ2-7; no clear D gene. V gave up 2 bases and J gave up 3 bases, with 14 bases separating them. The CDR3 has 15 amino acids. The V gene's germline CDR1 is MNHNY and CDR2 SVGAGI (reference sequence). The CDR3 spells CASSYNDGNFYEQYF. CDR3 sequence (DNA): TGTGCCAGCAGTTACAATGACGGAAACTTCTACGAGCAGTACTTC.

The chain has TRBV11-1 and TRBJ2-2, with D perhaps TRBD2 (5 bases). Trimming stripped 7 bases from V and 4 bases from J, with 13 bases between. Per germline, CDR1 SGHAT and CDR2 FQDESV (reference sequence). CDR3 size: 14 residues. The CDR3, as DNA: TGTGCCAGCAAGCGCGGGCGCGGCACCGGGGAGCTGTTTTTT. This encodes CASKRGRGTGELFF.

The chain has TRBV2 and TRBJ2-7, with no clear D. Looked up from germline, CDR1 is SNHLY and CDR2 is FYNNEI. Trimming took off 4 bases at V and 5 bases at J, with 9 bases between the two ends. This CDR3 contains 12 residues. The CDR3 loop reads CASSGRIDEQYF. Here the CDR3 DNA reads TGTGCCAGCAGTGGACGGATCGACGAGCAGTACTTC.

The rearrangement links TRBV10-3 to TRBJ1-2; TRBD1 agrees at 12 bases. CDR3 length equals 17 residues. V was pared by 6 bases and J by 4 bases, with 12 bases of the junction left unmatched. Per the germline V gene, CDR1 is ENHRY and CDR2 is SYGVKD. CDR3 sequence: CAIRNGTGGKEGYGYTF. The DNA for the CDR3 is TGTGCCATCAGGAACGGGACAGGGGGCAAGGAGGGCTATGGCTACACCTTC.

CDR3 protein: CASSLEGFVNQPQHF. CDR3 DNA sequence: TGCGCCAGCAGCTTGGAGGGTTTCGTCAATCAGCCCCAGCATTTT. J is TRBJ1-5 and V is TRBV5-1; no reliable D call. The CDR3 consists of 15 residues. Deletions cut 0 bases from V and 3 bases from J, with 10 bases between. Germline V CDR1 and CDR2: SGHRS, YFSETQ.

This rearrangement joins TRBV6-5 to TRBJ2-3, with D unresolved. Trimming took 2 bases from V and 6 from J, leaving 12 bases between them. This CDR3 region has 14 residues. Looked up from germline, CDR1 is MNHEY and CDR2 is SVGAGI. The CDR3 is CASSYVLEGDTQYF. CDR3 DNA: TGTGCCAGCAGTTACGTGCTGGAAGGGGATACGCAGTATTTT.

The CDR3 coding sequence is TGCGCCAGCAGCCAAGTGGGGCTCGAACAGCCCCAGCATTTT. Translating it yields CASSQVGLEQPQHF. The gene calls are TRBV4-1 and TRBJ1-5; TRBD1 is a possible D gene (5 bases). Germline V gene data show CDR1 as MGHRA and CDR2 as YSYEKL. CDR3 size: 14 residues. V dropped 1 base and J dropped 7 bases, with 11 bases sitting between them.

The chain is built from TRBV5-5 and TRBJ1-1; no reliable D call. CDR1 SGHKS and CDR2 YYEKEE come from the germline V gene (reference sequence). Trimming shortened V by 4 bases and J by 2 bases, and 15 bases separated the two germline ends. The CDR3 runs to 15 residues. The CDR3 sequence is CASSGRPSPNTEAFF. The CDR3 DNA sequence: TGTGCCAGCAGCGGACGGCCGAGCCCCAACACTGAAGCTTTCTTT.